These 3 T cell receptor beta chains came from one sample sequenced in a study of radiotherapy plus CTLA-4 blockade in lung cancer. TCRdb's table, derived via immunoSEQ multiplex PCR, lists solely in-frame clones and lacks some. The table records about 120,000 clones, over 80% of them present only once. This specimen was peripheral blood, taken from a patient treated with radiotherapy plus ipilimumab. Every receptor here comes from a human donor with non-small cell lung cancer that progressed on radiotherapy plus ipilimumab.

Here the CDR3 DNA reads TGTGCCAGCAGCCAACACAGGGCCTACGAGCAGTACTTC. Translation gives CASSQHRAYEQYF. The chain combines TRBV11-3 with TRBJ2-7; perhaps TRBD1 as D (6 bases). The CDR3 length is 13 residues. Deletions cut 5 bases from V and 2 bases from J, with 10 bases between. Germline V gene lookup returns CDR1 SGHNT and CDR2 YENEEA.

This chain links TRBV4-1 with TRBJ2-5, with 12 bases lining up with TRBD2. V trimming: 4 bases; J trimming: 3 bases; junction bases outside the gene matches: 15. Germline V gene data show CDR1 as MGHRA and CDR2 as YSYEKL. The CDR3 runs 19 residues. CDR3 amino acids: CASSPTPPLLAGGEETQYF. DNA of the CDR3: TGCGCCAGCAGCCCTACGCCCCCGCTACTAGCGGGAGGTGAAGAGACCCAGTACTTC.

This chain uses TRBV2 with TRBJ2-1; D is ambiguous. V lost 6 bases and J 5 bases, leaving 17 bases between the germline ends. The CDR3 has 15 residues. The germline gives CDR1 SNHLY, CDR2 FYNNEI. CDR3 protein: CASRVQAPRDNEQFF. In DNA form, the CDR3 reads TGTGCCAGCAGGGTTCAGGCTCCAAGAGACAATGAGCAGTTCTTC.